The 25 T cell receptor beta chains in this list originate from one sample, sequenced in a study of blood T cell repertoires in COVID-19. The assay was immunoSEQ multiplex PCR, and TCRdb's table has in-frame clones only and misses some. The sample has just over 150,000 clones, 80% seen once. Sequencing used peripheral blood. These receptors were collected from a man aged 60-69 years with acute or convalescent COVID-19.

The rearrangement uses TRBV7-2 and TRBJ2-3; D is unresolved. This CDR3 contains 15 residues. The V end was cut by 7 bases, the J end by 1 base, with 15 bases between. Germline assignment: CDR1 SGHTA and CDR2 FQGNSA. The CDR3 here is CASTSTELRTDTQYF. CDR3 sequence (DNA): TGTGCCAGCACCTCTACCGAGCTCCGCACAGATACGCAGTATTTT. Combining the CDR3 with reference TRBV7-2 and TRBJ2-3 gives the whole variable domain GAGVSQSPSNKVTEKGKDVELRCDPISGHTALYWYRQSLGQGLEFLIYFQGNSAPDKSGLPSDRFSAERTGGSVSTLTIQRTQQEDSAVYLCASTSTELRTDTQYFGPGTRLTVL.

A single count supports this clone. The genes are TRBV19 and TRBJ2-1; the match to TRBD2 covers 7 bases. The trim removed 3 bases at V and 1 base at J, leaving 15 bases unmatched. The CDR3 is 19 residues long. CDR1 LNHDA and CDR2 SQIVND come from the germline V gene (reference sequence). Written as DNA, the CDR3 is TGTGCCAGTAGTATCCGCCCGGGGACTACTGGCGGGTCCTACAATGAGCAGTTCTTC. Protein sequence: CASSIRPGTTGGSYNEQFF.

V and J are TRBV18 and TRBJ2-2; a weak D match, TRBD1 (5 bases). Trimming shortened V by 3 bases and J by 4 bases, and 9 bases separated the two germline ends. From germline, CDR1 is KGHSH and CDR2 LQKENI. This CDR3 contains 14 residues. Here the CDR3 DNA reads TGTGCCAGCTCACCCCGACAGAGCACCGGGGAGCTGTTTTTT. Amino acid sequence: CASSPRQSTGELFF.

The CDR3 is CASSQERADTQYF. The CDR3 nucleotides read TGCGCCAGCAGCCAAGAGCGGGCAGATACGCAGTATTTT. V and J are TRBV4-1 and TRBJ2-3, with a possible D match to TRBD2 (5 bases). The V and J ends lost 0 bases and 4 bases respectively, with 5 bases between them. The CDR3 has 13 amino acids. The germline V gene encodes CDR1 MGHRA and CDR2 YSYEKL.

Concerning this clone: Distinct nucleotide sequences in the sample also encode this CDR3. The V and J genes are TRBV19 and TRBJ1-6; D may be TRBD1 (6 bases). Germline V gene sequence: CDR1 LNHDA, CDR2 SQIVND (reference sequence). The V gene lost 1 base and the J gene lost 8 bases, with 9 bases spanning the gap. This CDR3 spans 14 amino acids. The DNA for the CDR3 is TGTGCCAGTAGTATAGCAGGGGCCGATTCACCCCTCCACTTT. The encoded protein is CASSIAGADSPLHF.

V gene TRBV1 combines with J gene TRBJ2-3; the table calls TRBD2, which could not be checked here. TRBV1 is classified as a pseudogene. The CDR3 contains 18 residues. The CDR3 here is CTSSPGTSGSGVADTQYF. DNA for the CDR3: TGCACCAGCAGTCCCGGGACTAGCGGGAGCGGAGTGGCGGATACGCAGTATTTT.

The CDR3 DNA follows: TGTGCCAGCAGCTCTTATAGTGCCCCAGAGACCCAGTACTTC. This encodes CASSSYSAPETQYF. This rearrangement joins TRBV5-4 to TRBJ2-5; D remains ambiguous. The V gene lost 3 bases and the J gene lost 4 bases, with 13 bases spanning the gap. CDR3 size: 14 residues. Germline V CDR1 and CDR2: SGHNT, YYREEE (reference sequence). Filled out from reference TRBV5-4 and TRBJ2-5, the complete variable domain reads ETGVTQSPTHLIKTRGQQVTLRCSSQSGHNTVSWYQQALGQGPQFIFQYYREEENGRGNFPPRFSGLQFPNYSSELNVNALELDDSALYLCASSSYSAPETQYFGPGTRLLVL.

V gene TRBV11-1 combines with J gene TRBJ2-3, with 7 bases aligning to TRBD1. CDR1 and CDR2 (germline): SGHAT, FQDESV (reference sequence). The CDR3 is made up of 16 amino acids. V lost 3 bases and J lost 1; bases outside the gene matches: 7. The CDR3 loop reads CASSFTTGAGTDTQYF. CDR3 DNA: TGTGCCAGCAGCTTCACCACAGGGGCTGGCACAGATACGCAGTATTTT.

The sample holds one count of this clone. The chain is built from TRBV18 and TRBJ2-1; 7 bases match TRBD1. This CDR3 has 14 amino acids. Per the germline V gene, CDR1 is KGHSH and CDR2 is LQKENI. Trimming removed 3 bases from V and 5 bases from J; junction bases left unmatched: 4. The CDR3: CASSPGTVNNEQFF. DNA of the CDR3: TGTGCCAGCTCACCGGGGACAGTGAACAATGAGCAGTTCTTC. Full variable domain (outside the CDR3, taken from reference TRBV18 and TRBJ2-1): NAGVMQNPRHLVRRRGQEARLRCSPMKGHSHVYWYRQLPEEGLKFMVYLQKENIIDESGMPKERFSAEFPKEGPSILRIQQVVRGDSAAYFCASSPGTVNNEQFFGPGTRLTVL.

The chain links TRBV7-6 to TRBJ1-4, with 7 bases matching TRBD1. The CDR3 is made up of 15 amino acids. J gave up 4 bases and V 5 bases, and 7 bases lay outside the gene matches. The germline V gene encodes CDR1 SGHVS and CDR2 FNYEAQ. The CDR3 protein is CASSKETGYNEKLFF. DNA of the CDR3: TGTGCCAGCAGCAAGGAGACAGGGTATAATGAAAAACTGTTTTTT.

The chain employs TRBV28 and TRBJ1-1, with D unresolved. CDR3 size: 15 residues. The germline gives CDR1 MDHEN, CDR2 SYDVKM. The V end lost 6 bases, the J end lost 7 bases, and 21 bases lay between the germline ends. This CDR3 reads CASRGVSSGKFEAFF. The CDR3 DNA is TGTGCCAGCAGGGGAGTATCCTCGGGGAAGTTTGAAGCTTTCTTT.

CDR3 residues: CASSLGLGSTDTQYF. CDR3 bases: TGTGCCAGCAGTTTGGGACTAGGAAGCACAGATACGCAGTATTTT. The chain employs TRBV9 and TRBJ2-3; 8 bases fit TRBD2. Germline V gene lookup returns CDR1 SGDLS and CDR2 YYNGEE. Trimming cost V 5 bases and J 0 bases; bases outside gene matches: 5. This CDR3 is built from 15 residues.

The chain links TRBV28 to TRBJ2-1; TRBD1 agrees at 8 bases. Trimming removed 6 bases from V and 5 bases from J; junction bases left unmatched: 6. The CDR3 consists of 14 residues. Germline CDR1 MDHEN, CDR2 SYDVKM. The CDR3 protein is CASRYTDRDNEQFF. CDR3 nucleotide sequence: TGTGCCAGCAGATACACGGACAGGGACAATGAGCAGTTCTTC.

The chain links TRBV19 to TRBJ2-2; 8 nucleotides match TRBD1. The CDR3 length is 13 residues. CDR1 and CDR2 from the germline V gene are LNHDA and SQIVND (reference sequence). V lost 4 bases and J lost 5; bases outside the gene matches: 0. The DNA of the CDR3 is TGTGCCAGTAGTAACAGGGGGACCGGGGAGCTGTTTTTT. Protein sequence: CASSNRGTGELFF. The full variable domain, in which reference TRBV19 and TRBJ2-2 provide the parts outside the CDR3, is DGGITQSPKYLFRKEGQNVTLSCEQNLNHDAMYWYRQDPGQGLRLIYYSQIVNDFQKGDIAEGYSVSREKKESFPLTVTSAQKNPTAFYLCASSNRGTGELFFGEGSRLTVL.

This clone was seen a single time. This rearrangement joins TRBV7-3 to TRBJ2-6, with D possibly matching TRBD2 (5 bases). V dropped 0 bases and J dropped 4 bases, with 7 bases sitting between them. The germline V gene has CDR1 SGHTA and CDR2 FQGTGA. The CDR3 runs to 15 residues. CDR3 nucleotides: TGTGCCAGCAGCTTAACCGAGGGAGGGGCCAACGTCCTGACTTTC. It translates to CASSLTEGGANVLTF.

V is TRBV27 and J is TRBJ2-2, with 10 nucleotides matching TRBD2. The CDR3 contains 15 residues. The J segment lost 5 bases and the V segment lost 5 bases, leaving 5 bases of the junction unmatched. CDR1 is MNHEY, CDR2 SMNVEV, per germline (reference sequence). The CDR3 DNA sequence: TGTGCCAGCAGTCCCCAAGCGGGAGGGACCGGGGAGCTGTTTTTT. Protein: CASSPQAGGTGELFF.

The rearrangement joins TRBV3-1 (or the pseudogene TRBV3-2) to TRBJ1-6; D gene uncertain. The CDR3 loop spans 12 amino acids. Germline CDR1 reads LGHDT; CDR2 reads YNNKEL (reference sequence). With 1 base removed from V and 12 bases from J, the gap between germline ends came to 7 bases. The CDR3: CASSQGERPLHF. CDR3 coding DNA: TGTGCCAGCAGCCAAGGGGAGCGACCCCTCCACTTT.

The chain combines TRBV10-3 with TRBJ2-4, with a weak D call TRBD2 (5 bases). The CDR3 loop spans 14 amino acids. CDR1 is ENHRY and CDR2 is SYGVKD in the germline V gene. With 2 bases removed from V and 0 bases from J, the gap between germline ends came to 5 bases. CDR3 in DNA: TGTGCCATCAGTGAGGAGGGAGCCAAAAACATTCAGTACTTC. Encoded protein: CAISEEGAKNIQYF.

V usage is TRBV29-1 and J usage is TRBJ1-2, with 7 bases that match TRBD1. Germline assignment: CDR1 SQVTM and CDR2 ANQGSEA. Trimming cost V 7 bases and J 4 bases; bases outside gene matches: 3. The CDR3 is 11 amino acids. The CDR3 loop reads CSATGIYGYTF. DNA for the CDR3: TGCAGCGCGACAGGGATCTATGGCTACACCTTC.

The chain has TRBV4-2 and TRBJ2-5, with 7 positions matching TRBD1. V shed 0 bases, J shed 2 bases, and the junction held 3 bases outside the gene matches. Looked up from germline, CDR1 is LGHNA and CDR2 is YNFKEQ. The length of the CDR3 is 15 residues. This CDR3 reads CASSQDSDRQETQYF. The CDR3 nucleotides read TGTGCCAGCAGCCAAGATTCGGACAGGCAAGAGACCCAGTACTTC.

This clone turned up a few times. The chain links TRBV27 to TRBJ2-5; 12 nucleotides align to TRBD2. This CDR3 contains 15 residues. The germline V gene has CDR1 MNHEY and CDR2 SMNVEV (reference sequence). V was pared by 2 bases and J by 5 bases, with 3 bases of the junction left unmatched. The CDR3 spells CASSLLAGGPETQYF. CDR3 bases: TGTGCCAGCAGTTTACTAGCGGGAGGGCCGGAGACCCAGTACTTC.

The rearrangement joins TRBV27 to TRBJ2-7; D unclear. Trimming removed 3 bases from V and 1 base from J, with 10 bases in between. The CDR3 consists of 14 residues. The germline V gene has CDR1 MNHEY and CDR2 SMNVEV (reference sequence). CDR3 residues: CASSFDKISYEQYF. DNA of the CDR3: TGTGCCAGCAGTTTTGACAAGATATCCTACGAGCAGTACTTC.

The rearrangement uses TRBV18 and TRBJ2-1, with 9 bases lining up with TRBD2. The CDR3 runs to 16 residues. Germline V gives CDR1 KGHSH, CDR2 LQKENI. J was trimmed by 8 bases and V by 4 bases; bases with no gene match: 12. CDR3 DNA sequence: TGTGCCAGCTCACGATCTGGACTAGCGATTTATCATGAGCAGTTCTTC. Its protein product is CASSRSGLAIYHEQFF.

DNA of the CDR3: TGTGCCAGCAGTCTACAGTTCAGCAATCAGCCCCAGCATTTT. This gives the protein CASSLQFSNQPQHF. The rearrangement links TRBV27 to TRBJ1-5; no reliable D call. The CDR3 length is 14 residues. The V gene's germline CDR1 is MNHEY and CDR2 SMNVEV (reference sequence). V was pared by 5 bases and J by 1 base, with 9 bases between.

The chain joins TRBV15 to TRBJ2-1; D remains unclear. CDR3 size: 14 residues. CDR1 and CDR2 from the germline V gene are LNHNV and YYDKDF (reference sequence). V lost 1 base, J lost 9 bases, and 13 bases lay in between. The CDR3, as DNA: TGTGCCACCAGCAGAGGAGCCCTTTATACTGAGCAGTTCTTC. Its protein is CATSRGALYTEQFF.